This T cell receptor (beta chain) derives from a study of early T cells in non-severe SARS-CoV-2 infection. Study summary: From unsorted whole blood, bulk RNA was sequenced, and the chains remained unpaired.

Attached unique molecular identifiers marked individual cDNA molecules. Via MiXCR, TCRdb re-called the 5' RACE reads, giving one row per CDR3 protein. The sample carries some 96,000 distinct CDR3 sequences, 15% recorded once. In this sample, this clonotype turned up a few times. The germline V and J ends were trimmed by 0 bases and 4 bases, with 13 bases remaining between them. The CDR3 is 15 amino acids. The source material was whole blood. This receptor was obtained from an adult who was a healthcare worker with PCR-confirmed SARS-CoV-2 infection or an uninfected control (not recorded which). The rearrangement joins TRBV12-3 or TRBV12-4 to TRBJ2-7; D possibly matches TRBD1 or TRBD2 (6 bases each). The CDR3 is CASSLAGGARYEQYF. For the CDR3, the DNA is TGTGCCAGCAGTTTAGCCGGGGGCGCCCGATACGAGCAGTACTTC.